This TCR beta chain is from a study of cytomegalovirus exposure and HLA in healthy donors. The overall study: There were about 85 million unique TCRs (from HLA-typed donors) in an early data release. Study-level results: Within the data, a cluster of highly shared sequence variants was likely a sequencing artifact.

Primers included in the PCR were 60 Vbeta and 13 Jbeta primers. The table came from immunoSEQ multiplex PCR; TCRdb's copy has only in-frame clones and leaves some out. This sample has roughly 140,000 clones, with roughly 80% found just once. The germline V and J ends were trimmed by 1 base and 3 bases, with 10 bases remaining between them. CDR3 length: 15 residues. Germline loops: CDR1 MGHRA, CDR2 YSYEKL. About this clone: Antigen specificity is unknown.

The donors (healthy individuals) were bone marrow donors. This TCR was recovered from a male donor in good health and CMV-seronegative. The chain recombines TRBV4-1 with TRBJ1-5, with D perhaps TRBD1 (5 bases). The specimen was PBMCs. CDR3 sequence (DNA): TGCGCCAGCAGCCAAGGATCAGGGCCCAATCAGCCCCAGCATTTT. Residues: CASSQGSGPNQPQHF.